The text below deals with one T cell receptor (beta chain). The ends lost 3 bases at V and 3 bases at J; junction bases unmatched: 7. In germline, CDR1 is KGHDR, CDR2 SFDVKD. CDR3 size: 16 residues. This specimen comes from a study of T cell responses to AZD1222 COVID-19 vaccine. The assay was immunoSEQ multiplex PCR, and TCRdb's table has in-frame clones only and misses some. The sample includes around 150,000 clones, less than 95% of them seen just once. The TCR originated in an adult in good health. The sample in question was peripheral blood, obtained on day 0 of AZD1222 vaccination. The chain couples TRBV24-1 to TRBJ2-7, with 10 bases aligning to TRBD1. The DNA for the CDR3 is TGTGCCACCAGTGATACCCGGGACAGGGGTGGCTACGAGCAGTACTTC. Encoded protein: CATSDTRDRGGYEQYF.